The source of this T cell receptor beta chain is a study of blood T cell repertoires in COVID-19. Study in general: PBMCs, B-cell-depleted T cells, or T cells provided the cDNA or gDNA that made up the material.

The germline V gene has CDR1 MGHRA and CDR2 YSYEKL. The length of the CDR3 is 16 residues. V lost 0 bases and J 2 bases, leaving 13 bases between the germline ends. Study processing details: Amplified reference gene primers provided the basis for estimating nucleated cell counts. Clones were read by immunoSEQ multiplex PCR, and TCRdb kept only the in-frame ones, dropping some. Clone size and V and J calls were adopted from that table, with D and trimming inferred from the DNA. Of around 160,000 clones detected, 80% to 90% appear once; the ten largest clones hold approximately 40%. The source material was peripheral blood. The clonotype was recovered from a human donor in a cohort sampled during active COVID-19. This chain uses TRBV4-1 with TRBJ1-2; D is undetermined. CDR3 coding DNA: TGCGCCAGCAGCCAAGATAGGCGGAATCCCAACTATGGCTACACCTTC. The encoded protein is CASSQDRRNPNYGYTF.